Shown below are 25 T cell receptor beta chains from a single sample sequenced in a study of blood T cell repertoires in COVID-19. Assay used: immunoSEQ multiplex PCR; TCRdb lists only in-frame clones, some missing. The data contain approximately 500,000 clones, approximately 83% of them singletons. Sequenced material: peripheral blood. The receptors here all came from a human donor in a cohort sampled during active COVID-19.

In this sample, this clone turned up a few times. The chain joins TRBV5-1 to TRBJ2-7; 10 positions match TRBD2. Unmatched junction bases numbered 8, after V lost 0 bases and J lost 5 bases. The CDR3 contains 16 residues. From germline, CDR1 is SGHRS and CDR2 YFSETQ. CDR3 residues: CASSLELAGARNEQYF. The DNA for the CDR3 is TGCGCCAGCAGCTTGGAGCTAGCGGGAGCCAGGAACGAGCAGTACTTC. Filled out from reference TRBV5-1 and TRBJ2-7, the complete variable domain reads KAGVTQTPRYLIKTRGQQVTLSCSPISGHRSVSWYQQTPGQGLQFLFEYFSETQRNKGNFPGRFSGRQFSNSRSEMNVSTLELGDSALYLCASSLELAGARNEQYFGPGTRLTVT.

This clone has a handful of counts. This chain links TRBV7-2 with TRBJ2-5; unclear D gene. Trimming took off 2 bases at V and 5 bases at J, with 6 bases between the two ends. This CDR3 is built from 12 residues. The V gene's germline CDR1 is SGHTA and CDR2 FQGNSA. In DNA, the CDR3 is TGTGCCAGCAGCTTATATTCGGAGACCCAGTACTTC. As protein: CASSLYSETQYF.

The chain couples TRBV4-1 to TRBJ1-2; 9 bases match TRBD1. CDR1 and CDR2 (germline): MGHRA, YSYEKL. Germline trimming cut 4 bases from V and 5 bases from J; bases unmatched to any gene: 8. This CDR3 region has 15 residues. The CDR3 reads CASSPRGQGLYGYTF. As DNA, the CDR3 is TGCGCCAGCAGCCCAAGGGGACAGGGCCTGTATGGCTACACCTTC.

The rearrangement links TRBV6-5 to TRBJ2-7; a weak D match, TRBD2 (6 bases). Germline CDR1 reads MNHEY; CDR2 reads SVGAGI. This CDR3 spans 15 amino acids. Trimming left V 6 bases short and J 0 bases short, with 15 bases between. The CDR3, as DNA: TGTGCCAGCAGCTGGGGACTGGAGAGCTCCTACGAGCAGTACTTC. The encoded protein is CASSWGLESSYEQYF.

The V gene is TRBV28, the J gene TRBJ2-1, with D tentatively TRBD2 (5 bases). V dropped 4 bases and J dropped 7 bases, with 17 bases sitting between them. The CDR3 length is 15 residues. CDR1 is MDHEN, CDR2 SYDVKM, per germline. CDR3 bases: TGTGCCAGCAGTTCCCCCCTTCTAGCTAAAAATGAGCAGTTCTTC. This sequence encodes CASSSPLLAKNEQFF.

The chain couples TRBV6-2 or TRBV6-3 to TRBJ2-3, with 9 positions matching TRBD2. The CDR3 contains 15 residues. The germline V gene has CDR1 MNHEY and CDR2 SVGEGT. The V and J ends lost 6 bases and 6 bases, in that order; junction bases with no gene match: 10. In DNA form, the CDR3 reads TGTGCCAGCAGCAACGTAAGGCGGGGGGGGGATACGCAGTATTTT. Its translation is CASSNVRRGGDTQYF.

The gene calls are TRBV5-4 and TRBJ2-1; TRBD1 might be the D (5 bases). With 0 bases removed from V and 9 bases from J, the gap between germline ends came to 19 bases. The length of the CDR3 is 16 residues. Per germline, CDR1 SGHNT and CDR2 YYREEE (reference sequence). CDR3 nucleotides: TGTGCCAGCAGCTTGGGTTCCGGACAAACCTCCCGTGAGCAGTTCTTC. Amino acid sequence: CASSLGSGQTSREQFF.

This clone was recorded only once. This rearrangement joins TRBV14 to TRBJ1-1; D possibly corresponds to TRBD1 (6 bases). The CDR3 sequence is 13 residues long. V lost 3 bases and J 10 bases, leaving 15 bases between the germline ends. Germline assignment: CDR1 SGHDN and CDR2 FVKESK. CDR3 in DNA: TGTGCCAGCAGCCATTACAGGGAGTCTCGAGCTTTCTTT. It encodes CASSHYRESRAFF. The variable domain in full, completed from reference TRBV14 and TRBJ1-1, reads EAGVTQFPSHSVIEKGQTVTLRCDPISGHDNLYWYRRVMGKEIKFLLHFVKESKQDESGMPNNRFLAERTGGTYSTLKVQPAELEDSGVYFCASSHYRESRAFFGQGTRLTVV.

V and J are TRBV6-6 and TRBJ1-5; 7 positions match TRBD1. With V trimmed by 5 bases and J by 2 bases, 9 bases remained unmatched. The V gene's germline CDR1 is MNHNY and CDR2 SVGAGI (reference sequence). The CDR3 contains 16 residues. In nucleotides, the CDR3 is TGTGCCAGCAGTCTAGGTCTTACAGGGGGCAATCAGCCCCAGCATTTT. It translates to CASSLGLTGGNQPQHF.

This clone was observed a single time. The chain uses TRBV9 and TRBJ2-1, with TRBD2 matching over 10 bases. The CDR3 spans 18 residues. Germline V CDR1 and CDR2: SGDLS, YYNGEE. V dropped 1 base and J dropped 1; count of bases not matched to a gene: 8. The CDR3 DNA follows: TGTGCCAGCAGCGTATCCAGCGGGAGGGCCCGATCCTACAATGAGCAGTTCTTC. Translating it yields CASSVSSGRARSYNEQFF.

The CDR3 DNA reads as TGTGCCAGCAGCCAGACACTTCCGCGAGAGACCCAGTACTTC. As protein: CASSQTLPRETQYF. The chain has TRBV3-1 (or the pseudogene TRBV3-2) and TRBJ2-5; D call uncertain. Per the germline V gene, CDR1 is LGHDT and CDR2 is YNNKEL (reference sequence). V was clipped by 3 bases and J by 4 bases, with 12 bases between them. This CDR3 spans 14 amino acids.

V usage is TRBV30 and J usage is TRBJ1-6; D not resolved. Between the trimmed V and J ends, which lost 2 bases and 11 bases, there was a span of 10 bases. The germline V gene encodes CDR1 GTSNPN and CDR2 SVGIG (reference sequence). CDR3 length: 12 amino acids. CDR3 in DNA: TGTGCCTGGAGTTATACTACGCCACCCCTCCACTTT. Its translation is CAWSYTTPPLHF.

This clone was recorded a few times. The CDR3 DNA reads TGTGCCTACTACATGTCCAGAGAGACCCAGTACTTC. Its protein product is CAYYMSRETQYF. This chain links TRBV30 with TRBJ2-5; D not resolved. V was shortened by 7 bases and J by 4 bases, with 13 bases between the two germline ends. This CDR3 comprises 12 residues. The germline V gene has CDR1 GTSNPN and CDR2 SVGIG (reference sequence).

CDR3 sequence (DNA): TGCGCCAGTAAACAGGACTCTGGAAACACCATATATTTT. The encoded protein is CASKQDSGNTIYF. This rearrangement joins TRBV5-1 to TRBJ1-3; D is possibly TRBD1 (5 bases). Per the germline V gene, CDR1 is SGHRS and CDR2 is YFSETQ. CDR3 length: 13 residues. The V and J ends lost 8 bases and 0 bases respectively, with 9 bases between them.

The CDR3 nucleotides are TGTGCCAGCAGTTTAACGGGACAGGGGGTGTACAATGAGCAGTTCTTC. Protein product: CASSLTGQGVYNEQFF. The chain employs TRBV27 and TRBJ2-1; TRBD1 aligns across 11 bases. CDR1 is MNHEY, CDR2 SMNVEV, per germline (reference sequence). Trimming removed 2 bases from V and 4 bases from J; junction bases left unmatched: 4. The CDR3 totals 16 residues.

V is TRBV21-1 and J is TRBJ1-1; TRBD1 reflects the table's D call only, with no check against the DNA. TRBV21-1 is annotated as a pseudogene. The CDR3 sequence is 16 residues long. CDR3 sequence: CASSNHPGQPNTEAFF. In DNA, the CDR3 is TGTGCCAGCAGCAACCACCCGGGACAGCCGAACACTGAAGCTTTCTTT.

The chain employs TRBV5-8 and TRBJ1-1; weak D call: TRBD1 (6 bases). This CDR3 has 13 amino acids. The germline gives CDR1 SGHTS, CDR2 YDEGEE. The V end was cut by 2 bases, the J end by 4 bases, with 9 bases between. The CDR3: CASSLRRGTEAFF. CDR3 DNA: TGTGCCAGCAGCTTACGCAGGGGCACTGAAGCTTTCTTT.

The CDR3 spells CASSRDREYGYTF. The CDR3 coding sequence is TGCGCCAGCAGCCGGGACAGAGAGTATGGCTACACCTTC. The genes are TRBV4-3 and TRBJ1-2; TRBD1 agrees at 7 bases. Looked up from germline, CDR1 is LGHNA and CDR2 is YSLEER. The CDR3 consists of 13 residues. V lost 4 bases, J lost 5 bases, and 4 bases stayed unmatched.

The chain employs TRBV2 and TRBJ2-7; 10 nucleotides match TRBD1. The CDR3 has 15 amino acids. Germline values: CDR1 SNHLY, CDR2 FYNNEI. V shed 6 bases, J shed 2 bases, and the junction held 7 bases outside the gene matches. The chain's CDR3 is CASRETGGDPYEQYF. The CDR3 DNA reads as TGTGCCAGCAGGGAGACAGGGGGCGATCCCTACGAGCAGTACTTC.

This clone was seen a single time. The genes are TRBV5-1 and TRBJ1-1, with TRBD1 identical over 7 bases. The CDR3 spans 15 residues. In germline, CDR1 is SGHRS, CDR2 YFSETQ. Unmatched junction bases numbered 12, after V lost 5 bases and J lost 5 bases. The CDR3 is CASRPIGGARTEAFF. DNA of the CDR3: TGCGCCAGCAGACCCATAGGGGGCGCTCGGACTGAAGCTTTCTTT. The entire variable domain, with the rest obtained from reference TRBV5-1 and TRBJ1-1, is as follows: KAGVTQTPRYLIKTRGQQVTLSCSPISGHRSVSWYQQTPGQGLQFLFEYFSETQRNKGNFPGRFSGRQFSNSRSEMNVSTLELGDSALYLCASRPIGGARTEAFFGQGTRLTVV.

The genes are TRBV29-1 and TRBJ2-1; 9 bases match TRBD1. The ends lost 4 bases at V and 8 bases at J; junction bases unmatched: 6. Germline V gene data show CDR1 as SQVTM and CDR2 as ANQGSEA. The CDR3 sequence is 13 residues long. The CDR3 spells CSVVSQGADEQFF. As DNA, the CDR3 is TGCAGCGTTGTCTCACAGGGGGCCGATGAGCAGTTCTTC.

This clone was recorded once. This chain links TRBV14 with TRBJ2-7; 9 bases are a match to TRBD1. Germline assignment: CDR1 SGHDN and CDR2 FVKESK. V shed 1 base, J shed 7 bases, and the junction held 5 bases outside the gene matches. The CDR3 length is 14 residues. The CDR3 region has the DNA TGTGCCAGCAGCCAAGCACAGGGGGCGGGAGAGCAGTACTTC. Encoded protein: CASSQAQGAGEQYF.

The chain uses TRBV7-2 and TRBJ1-5, with a weak D call TRBD1 (6 bases). The ends were cut back, 2 bases at V and 5 bases at J, with 19 bases in the middle. The CDR3 runs 17 residues. The germline V gene encodes CDR1 SGHTA and CDR2 FQGNSA. The CDR3 spells CASSLSHRTDFYQPQHF. The CDR3 coding sequence is TGTGCCAGCAGCTTATCCCATCGGACAGATTTTTATCAGCCCCAGCATTTT.

The J gene is TRBJ2-7, the V gene TRBV2; D is possibly TRBD2 (5 bases). Trimming took off 2 bases at V and 5 bases at J, with 19 bases between the two ends. This CDR3 region has 16 residues. Per germline, CDR1 SNHLY and CDR2 FYNNEI. CDR3 residues: CASSEYGQAGLNEQYF. The CDR3 region has the DNA TGTGCCAGCAGTGAATACGGGCAGGCGGGCCTCAACGAGCAGTACTTC. The full variable domain, in which reference TRBV2 and TRBJ2-7 provide the parts outside the CDR3, is EPEVTQTPSHQVTQMGQEVILRCVPISNHLYFYWYRQILGQKVEFLVSFYNNEISEKSEIFDDQFSVERPDGSNFTLKIRSTKLEDSAMYFCASSEYGQAGLNEQYFGPGTRLTVT.

This chain joins TRBV12-5 and TRBJ2-1; 11 bases agree with TRBD2. The CDR3 runs 16 residues. The germline CDR1 and CDR2 sequences are LGHNT and FRNRAP. Trimming took 5 bases from V and 7 from J; bases not matched to a gene: 10. The CDR3 nucleotides are TGTGCTAGTGGTCCACTAGCGGGAGATCGTCGGAATGAGCAGTTCTTC. This codes for CASGPLAGDRRNEQFF.